This record covers a single TCR beta chain. V shed 4 bases and J 8 bases; nucleotides not matched to a gene: 14. Germline lookup yields CDR1 GTSNPN and CDR2 SVGIG (reference sequence). CDR3 size: 14 residues. This specimen comes from a study of T cell changes during pregnancy in multiple sclerosis. The protocol was immunoSEQ multiplex PCR, while the TCRdb copy is restricted to in-frame clones and leaves out a portion. This table has about 50,000 clones, 80% to 95% appearing once. The material was CD4+ T cells from peripheral blood mononuclear cells, obtained in the second trimester of pregnancy. The chain links TRBV30 to TRBJ2-7, with 7 bases identical to TRBD2. The source is a female donor with multiple sclerosis, enrolled in a pregnancy study. The CDR3 protein is CAWKRDPEVGKQYF. The DNA of the CDR3 is TGTGCCTGGAAGCGGGACCCCGAAGTCGGGAAGCAGTACTTC.